These 28 T cell receptor beta chains were sequenced from one sample in a study of identical twins. TCRdb recomputed calls from the 5' RACE reads with MiXCR, one row per CDR3 protein. The table shows 420,000 or so distinct CDR3 sequences, with less than 20% occurring only once. Sequenced material: naive T cells sorted from blood. All receptors come from a middle-aged man in good health.

The rearrangement links TRBV3-1 to TRBJ2-5; no firm D call. The germline CDR1 and CDR2 sequences are LGHDT and YNNKEL (reference sequence). The CDR3 is 11 amino acids. Trimming took off 4 bases at V and 11 bases at J, with 11 bases between the two ends. CDR3 in DNA: TGTGCCAGCAGCCGAGGAGTTACTCAGTACTTC. It yields the protein CASSRGVTQYF.

The chain recombines TRBV28 with TRBJ2-1; D gene uncertain. The germline CDR1 and CDR2 sequences are MDHEN and SYDVKM. Trimming took 1 base from V and 4 from J, leaving 14 bases between them. The CDR3 is made up of 16 amino acids. The CDR3 nucleotides are TGTGCCAGCAGTTTATCCCCAGTCCTGGTGTACAATGAGCAGTTCTTC. Its protein is CASSLSPVLVYNEQFF.

J is TRBJ2-2 and V is TRBV7-2; 10 bases line up with TRBD1. Trimming at V came to 5 bases and at J to 4 bases, leaving 7 bases not matched to a gene. Germline CDR1 and CDR2: SGHTA and FQGNSA. The CDR3 contains 16 residues. Here the CDR3 reads CASSGGQGVRTGELFF. In DNA form, the CDR3 reads TGTGCCAGCAGCGGTGGACAGGGGGTGCGCACCGGGGAGCTGTTTTTT.

This clonotype was observed a handful of times. This sequence joins TRBV7-9 and TRBJ1-2, with TRBD1 as a possible D gene (5 bases). The CDR3 spans 14 residues. Per the germline V gene, CDR1 is SEHNR and CDR2 is FQNEAQ (reference sequence). Trimming took 4 bases from V and 4 from J, leaving 13 bases between them. CDR3 loop: CASSSPEGTYGYTF. CDR3 DNA sequence: TGTGCCAGCAGCTCGCCTGAGGGGACCTATGGCTACACCTTC.

This clonotype was found a few times. The rearrangement joins TRBV27 to TRBJ2-2, with D unclear. Germline values: CDR1 MNHEY, CDR2 SMNVEV (reference sequence). The ends were cut back, 1 base at V and 4 bases at J, with 10 bases in the middle. The CDR3 sequence is 15 residues long. For the CDR3, the DNA is TGTGCCAGCAGTTTATACGGTTTCGGCACCGGGGAGCTGTTTTTT. Its protein product is CASSLYGFGTGELFF.

This clonotype was observed a few times. This sequence joins TRBV12-3 or TRBV12-4 and TRBJ2-3; 9 nucleotides match TRBD2. V shed 5 bases, J shed 5 bases, and the junction held 5 bases outside the gene matches. The CDR3 runs 14 residues. Written as DNA, the CDR3 is TGTGCCAGCAGTCGCGGGGGGGAAGGAGATACGCAGTATTTT. Translated, it gives CASSRGGEGDTQYF.

The CDR3 bases are TGTGCCAGCAGACGCCAGACCCGGACAGGGCCACTCACAGATACGCAGTATTTT. Residues: CASRRQTRTGPLTDTQYF. The V and J genes are TRBV6-2 or TRBV6-3 and TRBJ2-3, with 8 bases aligning to TRBD1. The CDR3 contains 18 residues. Germline V gene sequence: CDR1 MNHEY, CDR2 SVGEGT. The trim removed 6 bases at V and 2 bases at J, leaving 16 bases unmatched.

This clonotype was observed a handful of times. This sequence joins TRBV19 and TRBJ1-1, with D hard to call. V was pared by 3 bases and J by 0 bases, with 8 bases between. Germline CDR1 LNHDA, CDR2 SQIVND (reference sequence). This CDR3 comprises 14 residues. CDR3 in amino acids: CASSMLSLNTEAFF. In nucleotides, the CDR3 is TGTGCCAGTAGTATGTTGAGCCTGAACACTGAAGCTTTCTTT.

The table lists this clonotype with many counts. The rearrangement uses TRBV4-2 and TRBJ1-1; the D is unclear. V gave up 0 bases and J gave up 11 bases, with 16 bases separating them. Germline lookup yields CDR1 LGHNA and CDR2 YNFKEQ. There are 14 residues in the CDR3. The CDR3 reads CASSQEGSPIGAFF. The CDR3 nucleotides are TGTGCCAGCAGCCAAGAGGGTTCCCCCATAGGGGCTTTCTTT.

This clonotype was seen only a few times. CDR3 sequence: CASSPRASSGELFF. In DNA form, the CDR3 reads TGCGCCAGCAGCCCCCGGGCTAGCTCCGGGGAGCTGTTTTTT. This sequence joins TRBV4-3 and TRBJ2-2; D may be TRBD2 (5 bases). Per germline, CDR1 LGHNA and CDR2 YSLEER. V lost 4 bases and J lost 6, with 12 bases in between. This CDR3 region has 14 residues.

Ten or more counts support this clonotype. This rearrangement joins TRBV12-3 or TRBV12-4 to TRBJ2-7; no firm D call. The germline V and J ends were trimmed by 2 bases and 4 bases, with 9 bases remaining between them. This CDR3 contains 13 residues. CDR3 DNA: TGTGCCAGCAGTTTACCAGACCTTTACGAGCAGTACTTC. It codes for CASSLPDLYEQYF.

In its sample, this clonotype was seen a few times. The rearrangement uses TRBV10-3 and TRBJ1-4; D is unresolved. This CDR3 contains 16 residues. The germline CDR1 and CDR2 sequences are ENHRY and SYGVKD. V was pared by 0 bases and J by 4 bases, with 12 bases between. CDR3: CAISESPAGLNEKLFF. The CDR3 DNA follows: TGTGCCATCAGTGAGTCCCCCGCAGGCCTTAATGAAAAACTGTTTTTT.

This clonotype was found once. The rearrangement uses TRBV20-1 and TRBJ2-7, with TRBD2 matching 13 bases. The CDR3 runs 14 residues. J was trimmed by 5 bases and V by 5 bases; bases with no gene match: 6. Germline V gives CDR1 DFQATT, CDR2 SNEGSKA (reference sequence). This chain's CDR3 is CSALGTSGMDEQYF. In DNA, the CDR3 is TGCAGTGCTCTCGGGACTAGCGGGATGGACGAGCAGTACTTC.

Only a few counts were recorded for this clonotype. The J gene is TRBJ2-7, the V gene TRBV12-3 or TRBV12-4; D remains ambiguous. Deletions cut 5 bases from V and 2 bases from J, with 13 bases between. CDR3 size: 14 residues. As DNA, the CDR3 is TGTGCCAGCAGTGAGACCGGAACGACCTACGAGCAGTACTTC. Translated, it gives CASSETGTTYEQYF.

The chain has TRBV6-2 or TRBV6-3 and TRBJ2-1, with TRBD2 matching over 12 bases. This CDR3 has 17 amino acids. Germline CDR1 reads MNHEY; CDR2 reads SVGEGT. The V and J ends lost 5 bases and 8 bases, in that order; junction bases with no gene match: 13. CDR3 protein: CASSTPRLAGDAYEQFF. The CDR3 DNA follows: TGTGCCAGCAGTACTCCAAGACTAGCGGGAGACGCATATGAGCAGTTCTTC.

In this sample, this clonotype turned up many times. The chain combines TRBV7-2 with TRBJ1-1; 9 nucleotides align to TRBD1. Losses at the gene ends were 7 bases for V and 1 base for J; bases not matched to a gene: 10. Per germline, CDR1 SGHTA and CDR2 FQGNSA. There are 16 residues in the CDR3. CDR3 residues: CASKRTGDNGNTEAFF. CDR3 nucleotide sequence: TGTGCCAGCAAAAGGACAGGGGATAACGGGAACACTGAAGCTTTCTTT.

Notes on this clonotype: A junction boundary mismatches the germline segment, possibly from a read error. The chain recombines TRBV7-7 with TRBJ2-5; 11 nucleotides line up with TRBD2. This CDR3 region has 14 residues. Germline CDR1 and CDR2: SSHAT and FNYEAQ (reference sequence). For the CDR3, the DNA is TGTGCTAGCAGCTTGACTAGCGGGGTACGGACCCAGTACTTC. Protein sequence: CASSLTSGVRTQYF.

The CDR3 DNA is TGTGCCAGCAGCTTAGTAGTAGGCACAGATACGCAGTATTTT. Encoded protein: CASSLVVGTDTQYF. V is TRBV7-9 and J is TRBJ2-3; D ambiguous. Per the germline V gene, CDR1 is SEHNR and CDR2 is FQNEAQ (reference sequence). The CDR3 sequence is 14 residues long. The V end lost 1 base, the J end lost 1 base, and 6 bases lay between the germline ends.

This clonotype was recorded at least ten times. The CDR3 sequence: CASSRRTSGLPVSQFF. CDR3 DNA sequence: TGTGCCAGCAGCCGTAGGACTAGCGGCCTACCTGTCTCTCAATTCTTC. The chain joins TRBV12-3 or TRBV12-4 to TRBJ2-1; 10 bases line up with TRBD2. V was pared by 6 bases and J by 16 bases, with 21 bases of the junction left unmatched. This CDR3 is built from 16 residues.

The table lists this clonotype with a few counts. This chain connects TRBV12-3 or TRBV12-4 to TRBJ2-5; 9 bases match TRBD2. The CDR3 is made up of 16 amino acids. Trimming removed 5 bases from V and 3 bases from J; junction bases left unmatched: 10. CDR3 residues: CASSAGLAGLEETQYF. CDR3 DNA: TGTGCCAGCAGTGCTGGGCTAGCGGGATTGGAAGAGACCCAGTACTTC.

This clonotype was seen ten or more times. V and J are TRBV24-1 and TRBJ2-5, with 7 bases that match TRBD1. Germline CDR1 and CDR2: KGHDR and SFDVKD. The J segment lost 2 bases and the V segment lost 4 bases, leaving 6 bases of the junction unmatched. The CDR3 runs to 15 residues. CDR3 sequence reads: CATSEMTGLQETQYF. CDR3 DNA sequence: TGTGCCACCAGTGAGATGACAGGGCTACAAGAGACCCAGTACTTC.

On this clonotype itself: A much larger clonotype is one base distant, so this may be a read error. The chain combines TRBV28 with TRBJ2-1, with D perhaps assigned TRBD1 or TRBD2 (6 bases each). The germline CDR1 and CDR2 sequences are MDHEN and SYDVKM. The CDR3 contains 15 residues. Trimming cost V 10 bases and J 7 bases, with 23 bases left between them. The CDR3 region has the DNA TGTGCCATCGCGCCGAGCAGGGGAGGAAGGAATGAGCAGTTCTTC. This gives the protein CAIAPSRGGRNEQFF.

This clonotype was recorded at least ten times. The chain links TRBV20-1 to TRBJ2-7; D might be TRBD1 (6 bases). The length of the CDR3 is 12 residues. V lost 3 bases to trimming and J lost 3 bases, with 9 bases between them. The germline CDR1 and CDR2 sequences are DFQATT and SNEGSKA (reference sequence). This CDR3 reads CSARTTGYEQYF. In DNA form, the CDR3 reads TGCAGTGCTAGGACGACAGGCTACGAGCAGTACTTC.

The chain combines TRBV18 with TRBJ2-1, with D unresolved. V was shortened by 3 bases and J by 8 bases, with 20 bases between the two germline ends. CDR3 length: 16 residues. The germline V gene has CDR1 KGHSH and CDR2 LQKENI. The CDR3 sequence is CASSPMQPELRYEQFF. CDR3 coding DNA: TGTGCCAGCTCACCTATGCAGCCAGAGTTACGCTATGAGCAGTTCTTC. The full variable domain, rest sourced from reference TRBV18 and TRBJ2-1, is NAGVMQNPRHLVRRRGQEARLRCSPMKGHSHVYWYRQLPEEGLKFMVYLQKENIIDESGMPKERFSAEFPKEGPSILRIQQVVRGDSAAYFCASSPMQPELRYEQFFGPGTRLTVL.

This clonotype was picked up a small number of times. The chain employs TRBV5-1 and TRBJ1-2; 10 bases are shared with TRBD1. The germline V gene encodes CDR1 SGHRS and CDR2 YFSETQ. V was clipped by 5 bases and J by 0 bases; unmatched bases: 7. CDR3 length: 16 amino acids. This CDR3 is CASRRGQGGTNYGYTF. Written as DNA, the CDR3 is TGCGCCAGCAGACGCGGACAGGGGGGCACTAACTATGGCTACACCTTC. The variable domain in full, with the rest retrieved from reference TRBV5-1 and TRBJ1-2, is KAGVTQTPRYLIKTRGQQVTLSCSPISGHRSVSWYQQTPGQGLQFLFEYFSETQRNKGNFPGRFSGRQFSNSRSEMNVSTLELGDSALYLCASRRGQGGTNYGYTFGSGTRLTVV.

The sample holds many counts of this clonotype. The gene calls are TRBV13 and TRBJ2-3; TRBD1 agrees at 10 bases. CDR1 is PRHDT and CDR2 is FYEKMQ in the germline V gene (reference sequence). CDR3 length: 16 amino acids. V trimming: 5 bases; J trimming: 3 bases; junction bases outside the gene matches: 8. The CDR3 loop reads CASSPARGQGTDTQYF. In nucleotides, the CDR3 is TGTGCCAGCAGCCCCGCCCGGGGACAGGGGACAGATACGCAGTATTTT. Full variable domain (outside the CDR3, taken from reference TRBV13 and TRBJ2-3): AAGVIQSPRHLIKEKRETATLKCYPIPRHDTVYWYQQGPGQDPQFLISFYEKMQSDKGSIPDRFSAQQFSDYHSELNMSSLELGDSALYFCASSPARGQGTDTQYFGPGTRLTVL.

This clonotype was picked up a small number of times. The genes are TRBV5-1 and TRBJ2-7; D perhaps matches TRBD2 (6 bases). The germline V gene has CDR1 SGHRS and CDR2 YFSETQ. This CDR3 contains 18 residues. Trimming cost V 4 bases and J 1 base, with 24 bases left between them. CDR3 nucleotides: TGCGCCAGCAGCGCCCTCTTCCAGCGGGCGAACCCATCCTACGAGCAGTACTTC. Protein product: CASSALFQRANPSYEQYF.

The chain employs TRBV5-1 and TRBJ2-7, with D possibly called TRBD1 or TRBD2 (6 bases each). The CDR3 contains 13 residues. Germline loops: CDR1 SGHRS, CDR2 YFSETQ. Trimming removed 4 bases from V and 7 bases from J, with 15 bases in between. CDR3 protein: CASSQWGAREQYF. In nucleotides, the CDR3 is TGCGCCAGCAGCCAATGGGGGGCCCGGGAGCAGTACTTC.